Listed below are T cell receptor beta chains from one sample, sequenced in a study of metastatic and nonmetastatic thyroid tumors. TCRdb re-clonotyped the PCR reads through MiXCR. This sample carries fewer than 20,000 clones, 20% to 30% of them seen once, and the ten largest clones take under 11%. Sequencing used adjacent normal tissue. The receptors originated from a female donor with papillary thyroid cancer or a benign thyroid nodule (not recorded which). Some clones in this sample may be carry-over from other donors' samples. Each CDR3 is given with its conserved first and last residue. Fields, in order: D gene, V gene, J gene, CDR3 length, clone size, CDR3 DNA, CDR3 protein. The D gene is left open where the match is weak. A clone size is listed for some rows: how often the clone was seen (once, few, many), or a class if it is expanded.

>TRBD1|TRBV6-2/TRBV6-3|TRBJ1-6|15|.
TGTGCCAGCAGTTCCCCGGACAGGGGGTTTTCACCCCTCCACTTT
CASSSPDRGFSPLHF
>.|TRBV28|TRBJ1-1|15|many
TGTGCCAGCAGGCCCGGGGACACCCTGAACACTGAAGCTTTCTTT
CASRPGDTLNTEAFF
>.|TRBV6-1|TRBJ1-4|15|few
TGTGCCAGCAGTGAACATGGGGGGGGCGGTGAAAAACTGTTTTTT
CASSEHGGGGEKLFF
>.|TRBV28|TRBJ1-5|16|.
TGTGCCAGCGCAAATTTTGGGGCAAGGTTTAATCAGCCCCAGCATTTT
CASANFGARFNQPQHF
>.|TRBV6-1|TRBJ2-3|15|.
TGTGCCGGAGGAGGGATCGGGAGTAGTGGAGATACGCAGTATTTT
CAGGGIGSSGDTQYF
>TRBD1|TRBV7-8|TRBJ1-6|14|.
TGTGCCAGCAGCTGGGGACAGGCCGATTCACCCCTCCACTTT
CASSWGQADSPLHF
>.|TRBV2|TRBJ1-1|13|few
TGTGCCAGCGGTACAGGGACAAGCACTGAAGCTTTCTTT
CASGTGTSTEAFF
>.|TRBV6-1|TRBJ1-4|12|.
TGTGCCAGTCGGACGGACCTTGAAAAACTGTTTTTT
CASRTDLEKLFF
>.|TRBV19|TRBJ2-7|13|few
TGTGCCAGTAGTTACCAGGGGAATGACGAGCAGTACTTC
CASSYQGNDEQYF
>.|TRBV12-3/TRBV12-4|TRBJ2-5|13|few
TGTGCCACCACCGGTCAGGGCCAAGAGACCCAGTACTTC
CATTGQGQETQYF
>TRBD1|TRBV6-1|TRBJ2-7|13|.
TGTGCCAGCAGACCCCCAGGGGGCTACGAGCAGTACTTC
CASRPPGGYEQYF
>.|TRBV7-9|TRBJ2-1|14|medium-sized
TGTGCCAGCAGCTTAGACAGCTCCCACAATGAGCAGTTCTTC
CASSLDSSHNEQFF
>.|TRBV12-3/TRBV12-4|TRBJ2-7|11|few
TGTGCCAGCAGCCCACATTACGAGCAGTACTTC
CASSPHYEQYF
>.|TRBV20-1|TRBJ2-3|14|.
TGCAGTGCTAGCTTACGGGCTGGCACAGATACTCAGTATTTT
CSASLRAGTDTQYF
>.|TRBV6-2/TRBV6-3|TRBJ2-3|14|many
TGTGCCAGCAGTTACCTCGGACCCACAGATACGCAGTATTTT
CASSYLGPTDTQYF
>TRBD2|TRBV5-1|TRBJ2-1|16|.
TGCGCCAGCAGCCCTGGAACAACTAGCGGGAGAAATGAGCAGTTCTTC
CASSPGTTSGRNEQFF
>TRBD1|TRBV11-2|TRBJ2-3|16|few
TGTGCCAGCAGCTTAGAGGGGACAGGTCTCACAGATACGCAGTATTTT
CASSLEGTGLTDTQYF
>.|TRBV6-1|TRBJ2-2|13|.
TGTGCCACCCAGTTCAGGGGCACCGGGGAGCTGTTTTTT
CATQFRGTGELFF
>.|TRBV7-3|TRBJ1-2|13|.
TGTGCCAGCAGCTTAACGGTGGACTATGGCTACACCTTC
CASSLTVDYGYTF
>.|TRBV6-5|TRBJ2-3|18|few
TGTGCCAGCAGTTACCCCTATCCCCCTAGCTTTGAGACAGATACGCAGTATTTT
CASSYPYPPSFETDTQYF
>TRBD2|TRBV28|TRBJ2-3|14|few
TGTGCCACAAAGCGGGAGTGGGTGTCTGATACGCAGTATTTT
CATKREWVSDTQYF
>.|TRBV29-1|TRBJ1-1|14|few
TGCAGCGTTGGTGGGGAGAAGGGGACCACTGAAGCTTTCTTT
CSVGGEKGTTEAFF
>.|TRBV20-1|TRBJ2-2|16|many
TGCAGTGCTAGACCCCGGATACGGGGGGCCCGCGGGGAGCTGTTTTTT
CSARPRIRGARGELFF
>TRBD1|TRBV28|TRBJ2-7|17|.
TGTGCCAGCAGCCATGGCCCCCGGGACAGGCTAAGCGACGAGCAGTACTTC
CASSHGPRDRLSDEQYF
>.|TRBV5-1|TRBJ2-1|13|few
TGCGCCAGCAGCTTGGAGACCCAAAATGTGCAGTTCTTC
CASSLETQNVQFF
>TRBD2|TRBV7-6|TRBJ2-1|17|few
TGTGCCAGCAGCTTGACACCGAGCGGGAGCTCCTACAATGAGCAGTTCTTC
CASSLTPSGSSYNEQFF
>.|TRBV12-3/TRBV12-4|TRBJ2-7|14|few
TGTGCCAGCAGTATGCAGGGTAGGTCCTACGAGCAGTACTTC
CASSMQGRSYEQYF
>TRBD2|TRBV20-1|TRBJ2-7|15|.
TGCAGTGCGAGCGACCCTAGCGGGAGGTCTCAAGAGCAGTACTTC
CSASDPSGRSQEQYF
>.|TRBV5-6|TRBJ2-2|15|.
TGTGCCAGCAGCTTGGCCCTAGCCTGGACCGGGGAGCTGTTTTTT
CASSLALAWTGELFF
>TRBD1|TRBV2|TRBJ1-2|14|few
TGTGCCAGCAGTGGTACAGGGGGCGCGTATGGCTACACCTTC
CASSGTGGAYGYTF
>TRBD1|TRBV20-1|TRBJ1-2|15|.
TGCAGTGCTAGCCTAATTGGGACAGCTAACTATGGCTACACCTTC
CSASLIGTANYGYTF
>.|TRBV30|TRBJ1-2|11|.
TGTGCCTGGAGTGCAGTCTATGGCTACACCTTC
CAWSAVYGYTF
>.|TRBV28|TRBJ2-1|11|few
TGTGCCAGCAGTAACTTTAATGAGCAGTTCTTC
CASSNFNEQFF
>TRBD2|TRBV12-3/TRBV12-4|TRBJ2-1|11|few
TGTGCCAGCAGTTTACGGGGGGGGCAGTTCTTC
CASSLRGGQFF
>.|TRBV19|TRBJ1-2|15|few
TGTGCCAGTAGCAGAACAGATATGGAGAACTATGGCTACACCTTC
CASSRTDMENYGYTF
>.|TRBV6-1|TRBJ2-3|15|few
TGTGCCAGCAGCCTGACAGGTGGCAGCTCAGATACGCAGTATTTT
CASSLTGGSSDTQYF
>TRBD2|TRBV27|TRBJ2-2|16|few
TGTGCCAGCAGTTTAAGCGAGCGGGAGGGCGCCGGGGAGCTGTTTTTT
CASSLSEREGAGELFF
>.|TRBV20-1|TRBJ1-1|16|large
TGCAGTGCTAGAGATTGGGGCGCAGGGTTTAACACTGAAGCTTTCTTT
CSARDWGAGFNTEAFF
>.|TRBV6-1|TRBJ2-2|12|few
TGTGCCAGCAGCTCGAACACCGGGGAGCTGTTTTTT
CASSSNTGELFF
>.|TRBV20-1|TRBJ1-2|15|.
TGCAGTGCTAGGTCGTGGGACACACTGCTTGGTGGCTACACCTTC
CSARSWDTLLGGYTF
>.|TRBV19|TRBJ2-1|11|.
TGTGCCAGTAGTATGAGCAATGAGCAGTTATTC
CASSMSNEQLF
>.|TRBV3-1|TRBJ1-4|11|.
TGTGCCAGCAGCCAAGTCGAAAAACTGTTTTTT
CASSQVEKLFF
>.|TRBV6-5|TRBJ2-7|13|few
TGTGCCAGCAGTTACTCGAGGGGAAACGAGCAGTACTTC
CASSYSRGNEQYF
>.|TRBV6-5|TRBJ2-7|14|.
TGTGCCAGCAGTTACGGGGGACTCCAATACGAGCAGTACTTC
CASSYGGLQYEQYF
>TRBD1|TRBV6-2/TRBV6-3|TRBJ2-3|16|.
TGTGCCAGCAGTCACCGGGACAGGGGGATGGCAGATACGCAGTATTTT
CASSHRDRGMADTQYF
>TRBD1|TRBV12-3/TRBV12-4|TRBJ1-2|13|few
TGTGCCAGCAGTCGGACAGGGGCGAATGGCTACACCTTC
CASSRTGANGYTF
>TRBD1|TRBV11-2|TRBJ1-3|16|few
TGTGCCAGCAGCTCCTCGACAGGGGCAACTGGAAACACCATATATTTT
CASSSSTGATGNTIYF
>TRBD2|TRBV11-1|TRBJ2-1|14|few
TGTGCCAGCAGCGTCCCAGCGGGGAACAATGAGCAGTTCTTC
CASSVPAGNNEQFF
>TRBD1|TRBV10-2|TRBJ2-1|12|few
TGCGCCAGCAGTGTGCCGGGACAGGGTCAGTTCTTC
CASSVPGQGQFF
>.|TRBV6-5|TRBJ1-2|16|few
TGTGCCAGCAGTTACGGCTCTACAAGTTTTAACTATGGCTACACCTTC
CASSYGSTSFNYGYTF
>.|TRBV20-1|TRBJ2-7|13|many
TGCAGTGCTAGCGCCGGGCCATTATACGAGCAGTACTTC
CSASAGPLYEQYF
>TRBD1|TRBV28|TRBJ1-2|12|few
TGTGCCAGCAATAGGGGGCGCGATGGCTACACCTTC
CASNRGRDGYTF
>.|TRBV9|TRBJ2-2|15|medium-sized
TGTGCCAGCAGCGCGCTCGATCCCTCCACCGGGGAGCTGTTTTTT
CASSALDPSTGELFF
>TRBD2|TRBV28|TRBJ2-7|15|.
TGTGCCAGCACCCCCAGCCCGGGAGGTGCCTACGAGCAGTACTTC
CASTPSPGGAYEQYF
>.|TRBV28|TRBJ2-6|15|few
TGTGCCAGCAGTTTTGGGGGGCATTCGGCCAACGTCCTGACTTTC
CASSFGGHSANVLTF